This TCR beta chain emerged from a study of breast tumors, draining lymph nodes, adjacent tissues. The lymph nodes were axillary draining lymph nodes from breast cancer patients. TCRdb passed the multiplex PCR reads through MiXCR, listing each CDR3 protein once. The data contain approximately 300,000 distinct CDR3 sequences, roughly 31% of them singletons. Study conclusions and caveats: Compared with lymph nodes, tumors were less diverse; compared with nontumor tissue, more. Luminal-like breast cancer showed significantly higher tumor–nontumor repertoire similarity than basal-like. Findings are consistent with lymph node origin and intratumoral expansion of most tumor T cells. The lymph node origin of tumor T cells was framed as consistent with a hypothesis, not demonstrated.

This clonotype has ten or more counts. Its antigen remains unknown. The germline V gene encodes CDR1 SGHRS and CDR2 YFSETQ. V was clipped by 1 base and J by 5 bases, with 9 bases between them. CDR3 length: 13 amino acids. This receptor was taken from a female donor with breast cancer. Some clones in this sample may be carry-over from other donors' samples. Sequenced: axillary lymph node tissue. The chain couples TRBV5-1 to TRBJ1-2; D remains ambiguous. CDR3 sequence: CASSLSEIYGYTF. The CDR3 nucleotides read TGCGCCAGCAGCTTGTCAGAGATATATGGCTACACCTTC. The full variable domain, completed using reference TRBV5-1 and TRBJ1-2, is KAGVTQTPRYLIKTRGQQVTLSCSPISGHRSVSWYQQTPGQGLQFLFEYFSETQRNKGNFPGRFSGRQFSNSRSEMNVSTLELGDSALYLCASSLSEIYGYTFGSGTRLTVV.